The entry that follows covers one TCR beta chain sequence. The antigen remains unidentified. TCRdb's copy holds only in-frame clones and misses some; the assay was immunoSEQ multiplex PCR. The data hold fewer than 150,000 clones, with over 75% observed a single time. The data were taken from a study of T cell responses to AZD1222 COVID-19 vaccine. Notes on the study in general: An increase in Spike-specific TCR breadth and depth was observed after two AZD1222 doses.

The CDR3 has 13 residues. Trimming left V 2 bases short and J 11 bases short, with 15 bases between. CDR1 is MGHRA and CDR2 is YSYEKL in the germline V gene. The TCR originated in an adult in good health. The sample consisted of peripheral blood, taken on day 0 of AZD1222 vaccination. The chain combines TRBV4-1 with TRBJ1-1, with D possibly TRBD1 on 5 matching bases. DNA of the CDR3: TGCGCCAGCAGCCAAACTCATCCAGGGTCCGCTTTCTTT. Its translation is CASSQTHPGSAFF.